This T cell receptor (beta chain) was obtained from a study of identical twins. Whole-study results and caveats: While abundant cord blood beta clonotypes carried fewer insertions, memory repertoires showed no such pattern.

In regard to this clonotype: Its antigen remains unknown.

The CDR3 is 11 amino acids. CDR1 is SGHDN and CDR2 is FVKESK in the germline V gene. V dropped 2 bases and J dropped 5 bases, with 4 bases sitting between them. Unique molecular identifiers were present on the cDNA, which also gained a universal primer site by template switching. Using its own MiXCR run on the 5' RACE reads, TCRdb lists one record per CDR3 protein. Found here are hundreds of thousands of distinct CDR3 sequences, 11% to 15% of them singletons; the top ten hold approximately 8.8%. The sample consisted of memory (CD45RO+) T cells sorted from blood. The receptor comes from a woman aged 18 to 35 in good health. The chain links TRBV14 to TRBJ2-7, with D uncertain. The CDR3 protein is CASSQMDEQYF. CDR3 nucleotides: TGTGCCAGCAGCCAAATGGACGAGCAGTACTTC.